This paragraph covers one T cell receptor (beta chain) sequence. These data come from a study of T cell changes during pregnancy in multiple sclerosis. The repertoire was sequenced with immunoSEQ multiplex PCR; TCRdb's copy has only in-frame clones and lacks some. The sample gives fewer than 75,000 clones, more than 85% of which show up once; approximately 1.4% is in the top ten. The V gene lost 5 bases and the J gene lost 5 bases, with 12 bases spanning the gap. CDR3 length: 14 residues. Per the germline V gene, CDR1 is SSHAT and CDR2 is FNYEAQ (reference sequence). Specimen: peripheral blood, collected in the second trimester of pregnancy. This TCR came from a female donor with multiple sclerosis, enrolled in a pregnancy study. V usage is TRBV7-7 and J usage is TRBJ2-2, with D possibly matching TRBD1 (6 bases). This chain's CDR3 is CASSRDTLTGELFF. CDR3 nucleotides: TGTGCCAGCAGCCGGGACACCCTGACCGGGGAGCTGTTTTTT.